These T cell receptor beta chains were read from a single sample in a study of T cells in Graves' hyperthyroidism and ophthalmopathy. Each CDR3 protein is one row after TCRdb ran MiXCR on the multiplex PCR reads. The profile shows roughly 570,000 distinct CDR3 sequences, around 46% of them singletons. The material sequenced was peripheral blood or thyroid tissue (not recorded which). The source of these receptors is an adult woman with Graves' disease, either hyperthyroidism or ophthalmopathy (not recorded which). Both conserved end residues are part of each CDR3. D genes are given only for firm matches. Clone size, where shown, is once, few, many, or a class for clones that have expanded.

j_call	d_call	clone_size	v_call	cdr3_aa	cdr3_nt
TRBJ2-7	TRBD2	-	TRBV7-2	CASSHTGTSGYEQYF	TGTGCCAGCAGCCACACCGGGACTAGCGGGTACGAGCAGTACTTC
TRBJ2-3	TRBD2	few	TRBV20-1	CSASPGGGSGTQYF	TGCAGTGCTAGCCCGGGGGGGGGAAGCGGTACGCAGTATTTT
TRBJ1-2	-	-	TRBV10-3	CAISEGTVKNYGHTF	TGTGCCATCAGTGAGGGTACAGTTAAGAACTATGGCCACACCTTC
TRBJ2-5	-	-	TRBV24-1	CATSRAAPNQPQYF	TGTGCCACCAGCCGGGCAGCCCCTAATCAGCCCCAGTACTTC
TRBJ1-3	-	-	TRBV11-1	CASTTGSSGNTIYF	TGTGCCAGCACCACGGGGTCCTCAGGAAACACCATATATTTT
TRBJ2-2	-	-	TRBV7-8	CASGLGMAGELFF	TGTGCCAGCGGCCTAGGGATGGCCGGGGAGCTGTTTTTT
TRBJ2-5	-	few	TRBV29-1	CSVEGGTGETQYF	TGCAGCGTTGAAGGGGGCACTGGGGAGACCCAGTACTTC
TRBJ2-1	-	-	TRBV2	CASSEALQREQFF	TGTGCCAGCAGTGAAGCGCTTCAACGGGAGCAGTTCTTC
TRBJ2-7	-	many	TRBV20-1	CSAKPEGGSEQYF	TGCAGTGCTAAGCCTGAGGGGGGTAGCGAGCAGTACTTC
TRBJ1-1	-	few	TRBV7-3	CASKRQVENTEAFF	TGTGCCAGCAAGAGACAGGTAGAGAACACTGAAGCTTTCTTT
TRBJ2-2	-	many	TRBV20-1	CSANRLSGELFF	TGCAGTGCGAACCGATTGTCGGGGGAGCTGTTTTTT
TRBJ1-2	-	-	TRBV20-1	CSASALGGADYGYTF	TGCAGTGCCTCGGCCCTAGGGGGAGCTGACTATGGCTACACCTTT
TRBJ2-5	TRBD1	many	TRBV5-4	CASSYPGQGLSGAQYF	TGTGCCAGCAGCTATCCGGGACAGGGATTATCAGGGGCCCAGTACTTC
TRBJ2-5	-	many	TRBV3-1	CASSSYEASGQETQYF	TGTGCCAGCAGTTCTTACGAAGCCAGTGGACAAGAGACCCAGTACTTC
TRBJ2-7	TRBD1	-	TRBV9	CASSTTGTFYEQYF	TGTGCCAGCAGCACGACAGGGACCTTCTACGAGCAGTACTTC
TRBJ1-1	TRBD1	-	TRBV7-3	CASSPGTGGFEAFF	TGTGCCAGCAGTCCCGGGACAGGGGGGTTTGAAGCTTTCTTT
TRBJ1-1	TRBD1	many	TRBV10-3	CAIRGDRGSTEAFF	TGTGCCATCAGGGGGGACAGGGGGTCGACTGAAGCTTTCTTT
TRBJ1-5	-	-	TRBV19	CASSKYRQGSFGAGSQHF	-
TRBJ1-1	-	-	TRBV29-1	CSLKQGNTEAFF	TGCAGCTTGAAACAGGGGAACACTGAAGCTTTCTTT
TRBJ1-5	-	many	TRBV6-5	CASSQGIGDQPQHF	TGTGCCAGCAGTCAGGGGATAGGCGATCAGCCCCAGCATTTT
TRBJ1-3	-	many	TRBV10-2	CASSGRDTIYF	TGCGCCAGCAGCGGCCGGGACACCATATATTTT
TRBJ1-5	-	many	TRBV7-8	CASSPLSSAGNQPQHF	TGTGCCAGCAGCCCATTAAGTTCTGCGGGCAATCAGCCCCAGCATTTT
TRBJ1-3	-	-	TRBV7-9	CASSRARGNTIYF	TGTGCCAGCTCCCGAGCGCGTGGAAACACCATATATTTT
TRBJ2-7	-	many	TRBV2	CASSEGRHKPTSYEQYF	TGTGCCAGCAGTGAGGGGAGACACAAACCAACCTCCTACGAGCAGTACTTC
TRBJ2-7	-	few	TRBV29-1	CSVVEGQTSYEQYF	TGCAGCGTTGTCGAAGGACAGACTTCCTACGAGCAGTACTTC
TRBJ1-1	-	many	TRBV5-1	CASSLDPGGNTEAFF	TGCGCCAGCAGCTTGGATCCGGGAGGCAACACTGAAGCTTTCTTT
TRBJ2-7	-	many	TRBV6-1	CASRELRGVYEQYF	TGTGCCAGCCGCGAGTTACGAGGGGTATACGAGCAGTACTTC
TRBJ2-7	TRBD2	few	TRBV7-2	CASSLGLAGTYEQYF	TGTGCCAGCAGCTTAGGCCTAGCGGGAACCTACGAGCAGTACTTC
TRBJ2-7	-	-	TRBV7-9	CASSYPPHLRQYF	TGTGCCAGCAGCTACCCACCACATCTTCGGCAGTACTTC
TRBJ2-7	-	-	TRBV20-1	CSAIGKNF	TGCAGTGCTATAGGCAAGAACTTC
TRBJ2-6	TRBD2	-	TRBV19	CASRPNGDYGANVLTF	TGTGCCAGTAGACCCAACGGGGACTATGGGGCCAACGTCCTGACTTTC
TRBJ1-1	-	many	TRBV10-3	CAIMTETGNTEAFF	TGTGCCATTATGACAGAAACTGGGAACACTGAAGCTTTCTTT
TRBJ2-3	TRBD1	-	TRBV9	CASSETGGTGPTQYF	TGTGCCAGCAGCGAAACAGGGGGCACCGGCCCTACGCAGTATTTT
TRBJ1-3	-	once	TRBV7-4	CASSLDRPSSGNTIYF	TGTGCCAGCAGCTTAGACAGACCCAGCTCTGGAAACACCATATATTTT
TRBJ1-2	-	many	TRBV2	CASGSVGYTF	TGTGCCTCCGGGTCCGTTGGCTACACCTTC
TRBJ1-2	-	-	TRBV25-1	CASSAKRTDYGYTF	TGTGCCAGCAGTGCTAAAAGGACGGACTATGGCTACACCTTC
TRBJ1-5	-	many	TRBV6-1	CASSETRSLGPQHF	TGTGCCAGCAGTGAGACGAGGTCCCTTGGGCCCCAGCATTTT
TRBJ1-6	TRBD1	-	TRBV12-3/TRBV12-4	CASSQGQGSSYNSPLHF	TGCGCCAGCAGTCAAGGACAGGGCAGCTCCTATAATTCACCCCTCCACTTT